This record covers a single T cell receptor (beta chain). The target antigen is unknown. CDR1 and CDR2 from the germline V gene are SGHRS and YFSETQ. V was pared by 4 bases and J by 0 bases, with 13 bases between. The CDR3 runs 15 residues. The data stem from a study of beta chain features in type 1 diabetes. The study, taken as a whole, reports: Shorter templates may be favored by PCR, equally so in patients and controls.

The whole isolated RNA underwent reverse transcription, so sequencing captured expressed TCRB transcripts. TCRdb keeps only in-frame clones here, not all; method: immunoSEQ multiplex PCR. The table lists 900,000 or so clones, around a sixth of them singletons. Sequenced: naive CD4+ T cells from blood. The sequence was collected from a woman younger than 30 in good health. The genes are TRBV5-1 and TRBJ1-1; D unresolved. The CDR3 loop is CASSEGEPMNTEAFF. The CDR3 DNA reads as TGCGCCAGCAGCGAGGGAGAGCCCATGAACACTGAAGCTTTCTTT.